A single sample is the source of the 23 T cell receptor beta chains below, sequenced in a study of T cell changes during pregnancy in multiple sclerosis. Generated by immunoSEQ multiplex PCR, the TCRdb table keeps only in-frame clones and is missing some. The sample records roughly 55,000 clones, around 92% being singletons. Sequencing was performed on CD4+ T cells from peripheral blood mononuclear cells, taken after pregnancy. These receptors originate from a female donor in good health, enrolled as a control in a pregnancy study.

CDR3 sequence: CASSFIAGVFYEQYF. The CDR3 DNA follows: TGTGCCAGCAGCTTTATCGCAGGGGTTTTCTACGAGCAGTACTTC. The V and J genes are TRBV7-2 and TRBJ2-7; tentatively, D is TRBD1 (6 bases). Germline V gene lookup returns CDR1 SGHTA and CDR2 FQGNSA. This CDR3 contains 15 residues. Trimming left V 3 bases short and J 3 bases short, with 15 bases between.

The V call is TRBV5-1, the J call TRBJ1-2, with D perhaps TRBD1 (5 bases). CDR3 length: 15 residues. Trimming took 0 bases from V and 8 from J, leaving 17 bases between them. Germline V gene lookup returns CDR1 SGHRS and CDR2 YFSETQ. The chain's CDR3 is CASSLEAGGIGGYTF. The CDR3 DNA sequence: TGCGCCAGCAGCTTGGAAGCGGGGGGAATTGGAGGCTACACCTTC. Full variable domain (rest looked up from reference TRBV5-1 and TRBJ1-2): KAGVTQTPRYLIKTRGQQVTLSCSPISGHRSVSWYQQTPGQGLQFLFEYFSETQRNKGNFPGRFSGRQFSNSRSEMNVSTLELGDSALYLCASSLEAGGIGGYTFGSGTRLTVV.

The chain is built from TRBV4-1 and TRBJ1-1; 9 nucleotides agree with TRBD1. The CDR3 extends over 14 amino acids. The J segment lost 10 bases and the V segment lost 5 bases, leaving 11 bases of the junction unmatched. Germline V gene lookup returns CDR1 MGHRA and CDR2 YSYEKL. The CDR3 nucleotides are TGCGCCAGCAGCGCCCAAGTCCGACAGGGGGGAGCTTTCTTT. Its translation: CASSAQVRQGGAFF.

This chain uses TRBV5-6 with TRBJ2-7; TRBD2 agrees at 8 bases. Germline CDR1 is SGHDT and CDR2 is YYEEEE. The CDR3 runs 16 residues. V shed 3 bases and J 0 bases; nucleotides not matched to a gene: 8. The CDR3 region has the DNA TGTGCCAGCAGCTCACAGCGGGGGACAATCTCCTACGAGCAGTACTTC. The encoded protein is CASSSQRGTISYEQYF.

CDR3 residues: CASSGSGGMRYGYTF. The CDR3 DNA sequence: TGTGCCAGCAGCGGCTCAGGGGGTATGAGGTATGGCTACACCTTC. This chain uses TRBV9 with TRBJ1-2; TRBD1 agrees at 7 bases. V gave up 3 bases and J gave up 5 bases; unmatched junction bases: 10. This CDR3 has 15 amino acids. Germline V CDR1 and CDR2: SGDLS, YYNGEE. The whole variable domain, remainder taken from reference TRBV9 and TRBJ1-2, is DSGVTQTPKHLITATGQRVTLRCSPRSGDLSVYWYQQSLDQGLQFLIQYYNGEERAKGNILERFSAQQFPDLHSELNLSSLELGDSALYFCASSGSGGMRYGYTFGSGTRLTVV.

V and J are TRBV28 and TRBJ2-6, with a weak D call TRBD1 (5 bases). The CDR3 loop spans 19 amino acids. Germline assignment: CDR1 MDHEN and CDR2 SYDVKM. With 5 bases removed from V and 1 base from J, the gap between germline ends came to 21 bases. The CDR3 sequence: CASSPPHQGFWSGANVLTF. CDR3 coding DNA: TGTGCCAGCAGTCCTCCCCATCAGGGATTCTGGTCTGGGGCCAACGTCCTGACTTTC.

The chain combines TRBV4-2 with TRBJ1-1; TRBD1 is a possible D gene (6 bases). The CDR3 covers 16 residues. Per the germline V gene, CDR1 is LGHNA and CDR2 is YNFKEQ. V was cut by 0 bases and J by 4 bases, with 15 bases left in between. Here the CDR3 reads CASSQEGGAGGTEAFF. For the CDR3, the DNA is TGTGCCAGCAGCCAAGAGGGGGGGGCCGGGGGCACTGAAGCTTTCTTT.

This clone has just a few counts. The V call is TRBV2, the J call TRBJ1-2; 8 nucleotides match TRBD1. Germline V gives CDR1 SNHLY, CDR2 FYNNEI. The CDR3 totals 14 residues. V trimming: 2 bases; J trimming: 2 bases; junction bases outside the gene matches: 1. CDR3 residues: CASSERQGNYGYTF. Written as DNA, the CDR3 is TGTGCCAGCAGTGAAAGACAGGGGAACTATGGCTACACCTTC.

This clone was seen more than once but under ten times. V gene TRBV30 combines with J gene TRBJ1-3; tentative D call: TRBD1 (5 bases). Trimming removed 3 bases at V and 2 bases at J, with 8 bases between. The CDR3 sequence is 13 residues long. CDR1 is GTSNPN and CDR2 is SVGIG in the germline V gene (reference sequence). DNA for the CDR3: TGTGCCTGGAGCCCGACAGCTGGAAACACCATATATTTT. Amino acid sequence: CAWSPTAGNTIYF.

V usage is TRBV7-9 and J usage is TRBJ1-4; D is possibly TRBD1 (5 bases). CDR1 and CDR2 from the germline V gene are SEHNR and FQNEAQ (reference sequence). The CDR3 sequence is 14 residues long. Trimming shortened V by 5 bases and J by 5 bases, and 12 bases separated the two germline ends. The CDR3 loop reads CASSPGGGNEKLFF. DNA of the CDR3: TGTGCCAGCAGCCCCGGGGGGGGAAATGAAAAACTGTTTTTT.

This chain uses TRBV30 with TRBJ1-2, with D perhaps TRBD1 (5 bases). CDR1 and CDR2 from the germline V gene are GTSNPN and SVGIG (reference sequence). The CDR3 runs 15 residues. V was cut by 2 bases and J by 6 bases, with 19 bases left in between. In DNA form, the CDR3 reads TGTGCCTGGAGTAGGGTGGGGCCCCTGGGGAATGGCTACACCTTC. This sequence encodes CAWSRVGPLGNGYTF.

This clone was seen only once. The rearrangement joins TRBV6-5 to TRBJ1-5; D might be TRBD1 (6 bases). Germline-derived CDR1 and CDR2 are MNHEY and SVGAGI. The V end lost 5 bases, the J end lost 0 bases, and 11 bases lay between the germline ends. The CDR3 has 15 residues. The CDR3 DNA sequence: TGTGCCAGCAGTGCGGACAGACTTAGCAATCAGCCCCAGCATTTT. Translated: CASSADRLSNQPQHF.

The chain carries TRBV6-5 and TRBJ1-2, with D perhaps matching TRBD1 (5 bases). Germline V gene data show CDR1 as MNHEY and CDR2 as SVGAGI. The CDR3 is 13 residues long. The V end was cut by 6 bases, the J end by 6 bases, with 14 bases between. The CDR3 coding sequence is TGTGCCAGCAGGTATCCGCAAGGGGATGGCTACACCTTC. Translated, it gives CASRYPQGDGYTF.

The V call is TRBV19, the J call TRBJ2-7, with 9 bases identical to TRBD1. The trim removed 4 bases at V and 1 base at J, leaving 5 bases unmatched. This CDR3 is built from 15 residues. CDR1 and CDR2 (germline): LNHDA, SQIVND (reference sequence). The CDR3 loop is CASSTPGQGSYEQYF. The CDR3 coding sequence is TGTGCCAGTAGTACACCGGGACAGGGTTCCTACGAGCAGTACTTC. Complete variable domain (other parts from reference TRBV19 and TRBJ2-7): DGGITQSPKYLFRKEGQNVTLSCEQNLNHDAMYWYRQDPGQGLRLIYYSQIVNDFQKGDIAEGYSVSREKKESFPLTVTSAQKNPTAFYLCASSTPGQGSYEQYFGPGTRLTVT.

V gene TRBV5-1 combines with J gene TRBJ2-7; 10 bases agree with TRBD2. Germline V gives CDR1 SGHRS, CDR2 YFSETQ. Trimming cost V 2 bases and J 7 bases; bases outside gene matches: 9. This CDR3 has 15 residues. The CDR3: CASSFLAGGFGEQYF. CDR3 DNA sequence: TGCGCCAGCAGCTTTTTAGCGGGGGGATTTGGGGAGCAGTACTTC.

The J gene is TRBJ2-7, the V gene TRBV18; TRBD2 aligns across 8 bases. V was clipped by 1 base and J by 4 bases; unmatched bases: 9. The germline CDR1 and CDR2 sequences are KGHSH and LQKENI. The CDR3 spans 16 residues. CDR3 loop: CASSPLPAGVFYEQYF. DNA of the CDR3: TGTGCCAGCTCACCACTACCAGCGGGGGTCTTTTACGAGCAGTACTTC.

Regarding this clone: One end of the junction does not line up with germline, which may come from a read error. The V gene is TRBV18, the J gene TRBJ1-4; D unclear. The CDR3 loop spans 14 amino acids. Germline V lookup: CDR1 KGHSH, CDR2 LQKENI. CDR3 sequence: CASSLGQVNDKLFF. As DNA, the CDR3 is TGTGCCAGCTCACTGGGCCAGGTTAATGACAAACTGTTTTTT. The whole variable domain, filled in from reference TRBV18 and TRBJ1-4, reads NAGVMQNPRHLVRRRGQEARLRCSPMKGHSHVYWYRQLPEEGLKFMVYLQKENIIDESGMPKERFSAEFPKEGPSILRIQQVVRGDSAAYFCASSLGQVNDKLFFGSGTQLSVL.

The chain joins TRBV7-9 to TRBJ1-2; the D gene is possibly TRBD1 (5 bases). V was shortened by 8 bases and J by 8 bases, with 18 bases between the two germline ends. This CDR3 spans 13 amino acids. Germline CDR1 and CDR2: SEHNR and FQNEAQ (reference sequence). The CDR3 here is CASLLAGSRGYTF. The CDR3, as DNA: TGTGCCAGCCTCTTGGCAGGGTCGAGGGGCTACACCTTC. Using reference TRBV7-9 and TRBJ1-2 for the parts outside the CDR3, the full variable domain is DTGVSQNPRHKITKRGQNVTFRCDPISEHNRLYWYRQTLGQGPEFLTYFQNEAQLEKSRLLSDRFSAERPKGSFSTLEIQRTEQGDSAMYLCASLLAGSRGYTFGSGTRLTVV.

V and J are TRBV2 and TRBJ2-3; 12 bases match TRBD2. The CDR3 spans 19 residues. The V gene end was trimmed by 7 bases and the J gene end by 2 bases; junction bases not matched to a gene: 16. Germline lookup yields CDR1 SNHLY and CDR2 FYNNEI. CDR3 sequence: CASKIVGASGGVYTDTQYF. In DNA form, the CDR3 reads TGTGCCAGCAAAATAGTAGGGGCTAGCGGGGGGGTTTACACAGATACGCAGTATTTT.

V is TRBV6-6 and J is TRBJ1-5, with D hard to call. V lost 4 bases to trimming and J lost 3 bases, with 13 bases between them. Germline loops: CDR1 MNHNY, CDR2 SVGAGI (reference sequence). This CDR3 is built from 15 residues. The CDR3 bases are TGTGCCAGCAGTTCACCCTGGCCTGACAATCAGCCCCAGCATTTT. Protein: CASSSPWPDNQPQHF.

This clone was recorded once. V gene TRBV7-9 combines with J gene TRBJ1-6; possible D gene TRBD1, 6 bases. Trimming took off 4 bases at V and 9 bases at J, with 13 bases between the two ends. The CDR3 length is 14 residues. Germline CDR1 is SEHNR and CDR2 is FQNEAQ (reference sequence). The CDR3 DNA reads TGTGCCAGCAGCTCCGGACAGTTGCGTTCACCCCTCCACTTT. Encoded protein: CASSSGQLRSPLHF.

In DNA form, the CDR3 reads TGTGCCAGCAGCTCCGACAGACCGGCCTACGAGCAGTACTTC. Its translation: CASSSDRPAYEQYF. This chain connects TRBV7-2 to TRBJ2-7, with D possibly TRBD1 on 5 matching bases. The length of the CDR3 is 14 residues. The germline V gene encodes CDR1 SGHTA and CDR2 FQGNSA. Trimming pared 4 bases from V and 2 bases from J, leaving 12 bases between.

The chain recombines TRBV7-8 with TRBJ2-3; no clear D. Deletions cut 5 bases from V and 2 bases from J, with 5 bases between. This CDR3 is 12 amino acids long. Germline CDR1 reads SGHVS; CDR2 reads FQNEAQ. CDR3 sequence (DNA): TGTGCCAGCAGCCCTACCACAGATACGCAGTATTTT. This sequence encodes CASSPTTDTQYF.